This T cell receptor beta chain emerged from a study of blood T cell repertoires in COVID-19. Looking at the study overall: Samples came from the United States, Italy and Spain, spanning acute and convalescent COVID-19. From T cells, B-cell-depleted T cells, or PBMCs came the material, which was cDNA or gDNA.

CDR3 length equals 14 residues. CDR1 and CDR2 from the germline V gene are MNHEY and SMNVEV (reference sequence). After removal of 5 bases from V and 3 bases from J, the junction contained 6 bases not matched to a gene. Original analysis: The authors estimated nucleated cell counts from reference gene primer amplification. Sequencing used immunoSEQ multiplex PCR; TCRdb keeps in-frame clones, though not all of them. Clonal size and the V and J genes are those of that table, whereas D and trimming came from the DNA. The data contain about 160,000 clones, more than 75% of them singletons. The receptor was isolated from a man aged 55 to 70 with active or convalescent COVID-19. Sequencing was done on a sample of peripheral blood. The rearrangement joins TRBV27 to TRBJ2-7; 8 bases agree with TRBD1. The CDR3 bases are TGTGCCAGCAGTGTCAGGGGGCGCGACTACGAGCAGTACTTC. This sequence encodes CASSVRGRDYEQYF.